This section outlines one T cell receptor beta chain sequence together with its context. This CDR3 comprises 15 residues. Looked up from germline, CDR1 is MNHNY and CDR2 is SVGAGI (reference sequence). After removal of 2 bases from V and 7 bases from J, the junction contained 4 bases not matched to a gene. This sample was taken from a study of blood T cell repertoires in COVID-19. TCRdb's table, derived via immunoSEQ multiplex PCR, lists solely in-frame clones and lacks some. Of about 73,000 clones listed, around 82% are singletons. The sequenced sample was peripheral blood. The chain is built from TRBV6-6 and TRBJ1-6, with TRBD1 identical over 8 bases. The receptor comes from a human donor in a cohort sampled during active COVID-19. This chain's CDR3 is CASSYPGQANSPLHF. CDR3 nucleotides: TGTGCCAGCAGTTACCCGGGACAGGCCAATTCACCCCTCCACTTT.